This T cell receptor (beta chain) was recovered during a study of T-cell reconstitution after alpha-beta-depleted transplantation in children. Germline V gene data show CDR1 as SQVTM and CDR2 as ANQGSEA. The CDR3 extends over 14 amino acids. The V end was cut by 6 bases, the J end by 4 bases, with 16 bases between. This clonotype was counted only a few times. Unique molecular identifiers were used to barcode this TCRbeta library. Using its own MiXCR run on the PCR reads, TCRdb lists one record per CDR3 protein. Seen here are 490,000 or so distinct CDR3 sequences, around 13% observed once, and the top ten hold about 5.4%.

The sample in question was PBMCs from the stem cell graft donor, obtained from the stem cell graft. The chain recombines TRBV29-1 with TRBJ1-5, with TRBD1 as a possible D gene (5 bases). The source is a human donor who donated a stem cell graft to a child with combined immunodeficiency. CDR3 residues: CSVETGMANQPQHF. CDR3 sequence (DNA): TGCAGCGTGGAAACAGGTATGGCGAATCAGCCCCAGCATTTT.